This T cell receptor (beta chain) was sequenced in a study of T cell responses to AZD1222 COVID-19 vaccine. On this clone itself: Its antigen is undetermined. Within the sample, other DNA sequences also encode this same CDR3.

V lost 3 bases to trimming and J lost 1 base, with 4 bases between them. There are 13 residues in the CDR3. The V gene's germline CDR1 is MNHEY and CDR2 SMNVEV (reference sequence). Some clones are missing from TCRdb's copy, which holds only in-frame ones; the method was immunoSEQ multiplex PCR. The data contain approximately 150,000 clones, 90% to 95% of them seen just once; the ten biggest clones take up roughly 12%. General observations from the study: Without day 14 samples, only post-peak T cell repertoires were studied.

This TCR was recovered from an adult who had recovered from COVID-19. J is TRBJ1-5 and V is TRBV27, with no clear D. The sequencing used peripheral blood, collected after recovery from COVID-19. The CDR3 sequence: CASSFKSNQPQHF. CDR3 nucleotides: TGTGCCAGCAGTTTTAAAAGCAATCAGCCCCAGCATTTT.